The next 12 T cell receptor beta chains were all read from a single sample in a study of cytomegalovirus exposure and HLA in healthy donors. The study ran its PCR with 60 Vbeta and 13 Jbeta primers. TCRdb's copy holds only in-frame clones and misses some; the assay was immunoSEQ multiplex PCR. The sample carries some 170,000 clones, about four fifths recorded once. The sequenced material came from PBMCs. These receptors were taken from a woman between 45 and 60 years old in good health and CMV-seronegative.

The chain employs TRBV7-6 and TRBJ2-5; 12 positions agree with TRBD2. CDR1 is SGHVS, CDR2 FNYEAQ, per germline. V lost 6 bases to trimming and J lost 1 base; unmatched junction nucleotides: 6. This CDR3 has 16 amino acids. The CDR3 sequence: CASSLGLAGIQETQYF. In nucleotides, the CDR3 is TGTGCCAGCAGTCTAGGACTAGCGGGGATCCAAGAGACCCAGTACTTC.

V usage is TRBV10-3 and J usage is TRBJ2-4; possibly TRBD2 for D (5 bases). V was shortened by 0 bases and J by 4 bases, with 19 bases between the two germline ends. The CDR3 runs to 18 residues. Germline CDR1 and CDR2: ENHRY and SYGVKD. The CDR3 protein is CAISESRASGFSKNIQYF. The CDR3 coding sequence is TGTGCCATCAGTGAGTCGCGGGCCTCGGGCTTTAGTAAAAACATTCAGTACTTC.

The J gene is TRBJ2-7, the V gene TRBV11-2, with 8 bases that match TRBD2. In germline, CDR1 is SGHAT, CDR2 FQNNGV. The V and J ends lost 1 base and 2 bases, in that order; junction bases with no gene match: 10. This CDR3 has 17 amino acids. The CDR3: CASSLGSGSGGTYEQYF. As DNA, the CDR3 is TGTGCCAGCAGCTTAGGTTCTGGAAGCGGGGGTACCTACGAGCAGTACTTC. The full variable domain, its missing parts supplied by reference TRBV11-2 and TRBJ2-7, is EAGVAQSPRYKIIEKRQSVAFWCNPISGHATLYWYQQILGQGPKLLIQFQNNGVVDDSQLPKDRFSAERLKGVDSTLKIQPAKLEDSAVYLCASSLGSGSGGTYEQYFGPGTRLTVT.

V usage is TRBV10-3 and J usage is TRBJ2-1, with 8 bases fitting TRBD2. Germline trimming cut 5 bases from V and 4 bases from J; bases unmatched to any gene: 4. From germline, CDR1 is ENHRY and CDR2 SYGVKD. The CDR3 is 14 amino acids. The CDR3 DNA reads as TGTGCCATCAGTAGCGGGGGATATTACAATGAGCAGTTCTTC. Its translation: CAISSGGYYNEQFF.

CDR3 protein: CASSLGLAGENYNEQFF. CDR3 sequence (DNA): TGTGCCAGCAGCTTGGGACTAGCGGGAGAGAATTACAATGAGCAGTTCTTC. The genes are TRBV7-9 and TRBJ2-1, with 14 bases that match TRBD2. The CDR3 has 17 amino acids. With V trimmed by 3 bases and J by 4 bases, 5 bases remained unmatched. The germline V gene encodes CDR1 SEHNR and CDR2 FQNEAQ (reference sequence).

The chain joins TRBV13 to TRBJ1-2, with 8 bases identical to TRBD1. The CDR3 totals 13 residues. CDR1 is PRHDT and CDR2 is FYEKMQ in the germline V gene (reference sequence). With 5 bases clipped from V and 7 bases from J, the junction kept 6 bases outside the gene matches. This chain's CDR3 is CASSSGQGAGYTF. In DNA form, the CDR3 reads TGTGCCAGCAGCAGCGGACAGGGAGCTGGCTACACCTTC.

This clone has just one count. Additional DNA sequences in this sample encode the identical CDR3. The rearrangement uses TRBV10-1 and TRBJ2-7; weak D call: TRBD1 (7 bases). The CDR3 covers 15 residues. The germline gives CDR1 WNHNN, CDR2 SYGVQD (reference sequence). V lost 4 bases and J lost 0, with 13 bases in between. The CDR3 DNA reads as TGCGCCAGCAGTGGTGGGCAGGGGGGCTCCTACGAGCAGTACTTC. Translating it yields CASSGGQGGSYEQYF.

This clone was counted only a few times. CDR3 sequence reads: CSVAGGPTPYEQYF. CDR3 bases: TGCAGCGTTGCAGGTGGCCCTACCCCCTACGAGCAGTACTTC. The chain recombines TRBV29-1 with TRBJ2-7; no firm D call. The CDR3 is 14 residues long. The ends were cut back, 4 bases at V and 2 bases at J, with 15 bases in the middle. Per germline, CDR1 SQVTM and CDR2 ANQGSEA.

The chain employs TRBV4-1 and TRBJ2-3; weak D call: TRBD2 (5 bases). Germline values: CDR1 MGHRA, CDR2 YSYEKL. The CDR3 extends over 17 amino acids. V gave up 1 base and J gave up 2 bases, with 16 bases separating them. CDR3 residues: CASSQGTGVPPTDTQYF. CDR3 DNA: TGCGCCAGCAGCCAAGGGACTGGGGTCCCACCCACAGATACGCAGTATTTT.

The chain combines TRBV9 with TRBJ2-2; 7 bases match TRBD1. Germline V gene sequence: CDR1 SGDLS, CDR2 YYNGEE. Germline trimming cut 0 bases from V and 5 bases from J; bases unmatched to any gene: 4. This CDR3 contains 15 residues. The CDR3 nucleotides read TGTGCCAGCAGCGTAGAGGGCAGGGGGACCGGGGAGCTGTTTTTT. This translates into CASSVEGRGTGELFF.

This chain uses TRBV7-6 with TRBJ2-7; D unclear. CDR1 is SGHVS and CDR2 is FNYEAQ in the germline V gene. The CDR3 contains 12 residues. The ends were cut back, 4 bases at V and 3 bases at J, with 7 bases in the middle. The CDR3 spells CASSYIDYEQYF. CDR3 sequence (DNA): TGTGCCAGCAGCTATATAGACTACGAGCAGTACTTC.

CDR3 loop: CASTPQSRVHEQYF. CDR3 nucleotide sequence: TGTGCCAGCACCCCGCAAAGTCGGGTGCACGAGCAGTACTTC. The chain links TRBV7-9 to TRBJ2-7; D is undetermined. Germline CDR1 SEHNR, CDR2 FQNEAQ (reference sequence). The V end was cut by 7 bases, the J end by 5 bases, with 18 bases between. The CDR3 contains 14 residues.